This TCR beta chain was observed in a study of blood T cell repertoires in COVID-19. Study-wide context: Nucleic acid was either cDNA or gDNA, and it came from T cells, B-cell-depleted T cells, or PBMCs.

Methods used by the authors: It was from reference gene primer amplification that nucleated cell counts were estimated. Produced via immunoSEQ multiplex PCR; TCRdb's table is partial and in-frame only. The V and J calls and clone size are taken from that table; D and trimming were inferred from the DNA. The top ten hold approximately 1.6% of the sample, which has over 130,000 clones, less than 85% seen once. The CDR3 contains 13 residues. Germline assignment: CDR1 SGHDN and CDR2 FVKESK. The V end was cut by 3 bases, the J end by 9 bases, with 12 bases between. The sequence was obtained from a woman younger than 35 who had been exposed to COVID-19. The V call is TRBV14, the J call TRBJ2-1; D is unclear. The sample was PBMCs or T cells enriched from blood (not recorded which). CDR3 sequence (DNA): TGTGCCAGCAGCCACCGGAGTTTGGGTGAGCAGTTCTTC. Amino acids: CASSHRSLGEQFF.